A single sample gave rise to the 24 T cell receptor beta chains below, sequenced in a study of beta chain features in type 1 diabetes. Regarding the study as a whole: Moderate but significant shortening of TCRB CDR3s was recorded in all four CD4+ subsets from Type 1 diabetes patients.

Expressed TCRB transcripts got sequenced, as all isolated RNA was reverse transcribed. The table came from immunoSEQ multiplex PCR; TCRdb's copy has only in-frame clones and leaves some out. The sample has tens of thousands of clones, roughly 50% seen once. Their recognized antigens are unknown. The sample comprised Tregs from blood. Receptors originate from a woman in her 40s with type 1 diabetes.

The rearrangement links TRBV4-2 to TRBJ2-7; 7 bases are shared with TRBD1. The germline V gene has CDR1 LGHNA and CDR2 YNFKEQ. With V trimmed by 4 bases and J by 5 bases, 11 bases remained unmatched. This CDR3 has 15 amino acids. The CDR3 protein is CASSPTDRTLHEQYF. As DNA, the CDR3 is TGTGCCAGCAGCCCTACGGACAGGACGCTACACGAGCAGTACTTC.

The genes are TRBV2 and TRBJ2-1, with 7 positions matching TRBD1. The trim removed 6 bases at V and 2 bases at J, leaving 1 base unmatched. CDR3 length equals 13 residues. The germline V gene has CDR1 SNHLY and CDR2 FYNNEI. This chain's CDR3 is CASRQGAYNEQFF. In DNA form, the CDR3 reads TGTGCCAGCAGGCAGGGGGCCTACAATGAGCAGTTCTTC.

This clone was seen only a few times. V and J are TRBV7-2 and TRBJ2-7, with TRBD2 identical over 11 bases. Per the germline V gene, CDR1 is SGHTA and CDR2 is FQGNSA. V shed 5 bases and J 4 bases; nucleotides not matched to a gene: 10. This CDR3 is 16 amino acids long. CDR3 amino acids: CASSETSGSGRYEQYF. The CDR3 region has the DNA TGTGCCAGCAGCGAAACTAGCGGGAGCGGTAGGTACGAGCAGTACTTC.

V and J are TRBV7-9 and TRBJ1-1; D not certain. The CDR3 totals 15 residues. V lost 3 bases to trimming and J lost 6 bases, with 17 bases between them. Germline V gene lookup returns CDR1 SEHNR and CDR2 FQNEAQ (reference sequence). The chain's CDR3 is CASSFLGPPGAEAFF. The CDR3 DNA follows: TGTGCCAGCAGCTTCCTGGGCCCTCCTGGCGCTGAAGCTTTCTTT.

This chain joins TRBV5-1 and TRBJ2-3; perhaps TRBD2 as D (5 bases). V lost 0 bases to trimming and J lost 0 bases, with 11 bases between them. The CDR3 has 16 residues. CDR1 is SGHRS, CDR2 YFSETQ, per germline. The DNA for the CDR3 is TGCGCCAGCAGCTTGGGGCCCCTAGCTAGCACAGATACGCAGTATTTT. Translation: CASSLGPLASTDTQYF.

The rearrangement uses TRBV28 and TRBJ2-7; unclear D gene. The CDR3 contains 14 residues. Germline V gene sequence: CDR1 MDHEN, CDR2 SYDVKM. Trimming shortened V by 7 bases and J by 4 bases, and 17 bases separated the two germline ends. The CDR3 DNA is TGTGCCAGCACCTCTATGCCGTATGAGTACGAGCAGTACTTC. Translated: CASTSMPYEYEQYF.

The CDR3 DNA is TGTGCCAGCAGTTGGGAGGGGGATCAGCCCCAGCATTTT. Residues: CASSWEGDQPQHF. The rearrangement uses TRBV2 and TRBJ1-5, with D possibly TRBD1 on 6 matching bases. CDR3 length: 13 amino acids. V shed 5 bases and J shed 5 bases, with 10 bases lying between them. CDR1 is SNHLY and CDR2 is FYNNEI in the germline V gene. Using reference TRBV2 and TRBJ1-5 for the parts outside the CDR3, the full variable domain is EPEVTQTPSHQVTQMGQEVILRCVPISNHLYFYWYRQILGQKVEFLVSFYNNEISEKSEIFDDQFSVERPDGSNFTLKIRSTKLEDSAMYFCASSWEGDQPQHFGDGTRLSIL.

The V call is TRBV29-1, the J call TRBJ2-2; 8 bases fit TRBD2. Trimming at V came to 7 bases and at J to 5 bases, leaving 15 bases not matched to a gene. The V gene's germline CDR1 is SQVTM and CDR2 ANQGSEA. This CDR3 comprises 16 residues. CDR3 protein: CSAFLPGTSFTGELFF. The CDR3 DNA sequence: TGCAGCGCCTTCCTGCCCGGGACTAGTTTTACCGGGGAGCTGTTTTTT.

The V and J genes are TRBV7-6 and TRBJ2-7; TRBD2 is a possible D gene (5 bases). V lost 4 bases and J lost 7, with 11 bases in between. Germline CDR1 reads SGHVS; CDR2 reads FNYEAQ. CDR3 length: 12 amino acids. CDR3 sequence (DNA): TGTGCCAGCAGCTCTCGGGGAGCGGAGCAGTACTTC. Protein sequence: CASSSRGAEQYF.

A few counts support this clone. The genes are TRBV7-9 and TRBJ2-1, with 8 bases fitting TRBD2. J was trimmed by 3 bases and V by 5 bases; bases with no gene match: 6. This CDR3 comprises 15 residues. The germline gives CDR1 SEHNR, CDR2 FQNEAQ (reference sequence). The CDR3 nucleotides are TGTGCCAGCAGCGCGAGCGGGAGTGGCTACAATGAGCAGTTCTTC. This sequence encodes CASSASGSGYNEQFF.

The table lists this clone with a count of one. The chain couples TRBV15 to TRBJ2-5; 9 nucleotides agree with TRBD2. Germline V lookup: CDR1 LNHNV, CDR2 YYDKDF (reference sequence). The junction had 5 bases not matched to a gene; V was cut back by 2 bases and J by 4 bases. This CDR3 contains 15 residues. The CDR3 region is CATSRLLAGRETQYF. For the CDR3, the DNA is TGTGCCACCAGCAGACTGCTAGCGGGGAGAGAGACCCAGTACTTC.

This clone came up a few times. The rearrangement links TRBV7-2 to TRBJ1-1; D is uncertain. The V end lost 0 bases, the J end lost 1 base, and 3 bases lay between the germline ends. Germline V lookup: CDR1 SGHTA, CDR2 FQGNSA. The CDR3 extends over 13 amino acids. For the CDR3, the DNA is TGTGCCAGCAGCTTAGCCCAGAACACTGAAGCTTTCTTT. Amino acids: CASSLAQNTEAFF.

In this sample, this clone turned up a few times. The V and J genes are TRBV4-1 and TRBJ1-4, with TRBD1 as a possible D gene (5 bases). The V end lost 4 bases, the J end lost 8 bases, and 14 bases lay between the germline ends. Germline V gene lookup returns CDR1 MGHRA and CDR2 YSYEKL. The CDR3 totals 14 residues. The CDR3 DNA is TGCGCCAGCAGCCCTCCGGGGGGAGAGGAAAAACTGTTTTTT. It specifies CASSPPGGEEKLFF.

The genes are TRBV7-3 and TRBJ1-1, with TRBD1 identical over 7 bases. CDR3 size: 14 residues. Looked up from germline, CDR1 is SGHTA and CDR2 is FQGTGA. The V and J ends lost 4 bases and 4 bases, in that order; junction bases with no gene match: 6. CDR3 DNA: TGTGCCAGCAGCTACTACAGGGGAGGCACTGAAGCTTTCTTT. This sequence encodes CASSYYRGGTEAFF.

This clone showed up just a few times. This chain links TRBV7-9 with TRBJ1-5, with 9 positions matching TRBD1. CDR1 is SEHNR, CDR2 FQNEAQ, per germline (reference sequence). The CDR3 covers 14 residues. Trimming at V came to 3 bases and at J to 7 bases, leaving 4 bases not matched to a gene. CDR3 sequence (DNA): TGTGCCAGCAGCTTGACAGGGGGTGGGCAGCCCCAGCATTTT. This sequence encodes CASSLTGGGQPQHF.

The chain carries TRBV28 and TRBJ2-3, with D possibly TRBD2 on 5 matching bases. V lost 8 bases and J lost 0, with 12 bases in between. Germline-derived CDR1 and CDR2 are MDHEN and SYDVKM. This CDR3 has 14 residues. CDR3 loop: CASRSVASTDTQYF. As DNA, the CDR3 is TGTGCCAGCCGGTCGGTAGCGAGCACAGATACGCAGTATTTT.

This clone was seen only a few times. This chain joins TRBV7-9 and TRBJ2-3; 10 nucleotides align to TRBD2. CDR1 is SEHNR and CDR2 is FQNEAQ in the germline V gene (reference sequence). The ends lost 3 bases at V and 6 bases at J; junction bases unmatched: 6. There are 15 residues in the CDR3. The CDR3 here is CASSFGLAGVDTQYF. As DNA, the CDR3 is TGTGCCAGCAGCTTTGGCCTAGCGGGGGTGGATACGCAGTATTTT.

The sample holds a few counts of this clone. V is TRBV18 and J is TRBJ2-7; 7 bases align to TRBD1. Trimming removed 1 base from V and 5 bases from J; junction bases left unmatched: 11. The CDR3 extends over 16 amino acids. Germline V gives CDR1 KGHSH, CDR2 LQKENI. CDR3 sequence (DNA): TGTGCCAGCTCACCACTGACAGGGACCAGATTGAACGAGCAGTACTTC. Translating gives CASSPLTGTRLNEQYF. The full variable domain, with the rest looked up from reference TRBV18 and TRBJ2-7, is NAGVMQNPRHLVRRRGQEARLRCSPMKGHSHVYWYRQLPEEGLKFMVYLQKENIIDESGMPKERFSAEFPKEGPSILRIQQVVRGDSAAYFCASSPLTGTRLNEQYFGPGTRLTVT.

Only a few counts were recorded for this clone. The germline gene is not matched at one end of the junction; a read error may be the cause. The rearrangement links TRBV5-4 to TRBJ2-1; tentative D call: TRBD1 (6 bases). From germline, CDR1 is SGHNT and CDR2 YYREEE (reference sequence). The CDR3 spans 13 residues. The CDR3 region has the DNA TGCGCCAGCAGCCAAGAACCCAGGGGTGAGCAGTTCTTC. It yields the protein CASSQEPRGEQFF. The variable domain in full, completed from reference TRBV5-4 and TRBJ2-1, reads ETGVTQSPTHLIKTRGQQVTLRCSSQSGHNTVSWYQQALGQGPQFIFQYYREEENGRGNFPPRFSGLQFPNYSSELNVNALELDDSALYLCASSQEPRGEQFFGPGTRLTVL.

The J gene is TRBJ2-2, the V gene TRBV5-6; 14 positions match TRBD2. The CDR3 is 18 amino acids. V trimming: 4 bases; J trimming: 6 bases; junction bases outside the gene matches: 11. Germline V lookup: CDR1 SGHDT, CDR2 YYEEEE. The CDR3 sequence is CASSPWTGGLAGAGELFF. The CDR3, as DNA: TGTGCCAGCAGCCCCTGGACAGGGGGACTAGCGGGGGCCGGGGAGCTGTTTTTT.

This rearrangement joins TRBV27 to TRBJ2-7, with TRBD2 identical over 10 bases. V lost 5 bases and J lost 4; bases outside the gene matches: 8. CDR3 size: 15 residues. CDR1 is MNHEY, CDR2 SMNVEV, per germline (reference sequence). DNA of the CDR3: TGTGCCAGCAGTCGCACCGGGACTAGCGAGTACGAGCAGTACTTC. Its protein product is CASSRTGTSEYEQYF.

This rearrangement joins TRBV6-1 to TRBJ1-1; 9 bases line up with TRBD1. After removal of 6 bases from V and 6 bases from J, the junction contained 5 bases not matched to a gene. The CDR3 is 13 amino acids. The germline V gene has CDR1 MNHNS and CDR2 SASEGT. The CDR3 spells CASRGDRVAEAFF. The CDR3 region has the DNA TGTGCCAGCAGGGGGGACAGGGTTGCTGAAGCTTTCTTT.

This clone was recorded a few times. The rearrangement uses TRBV7-8 and TRBJ2-1; D gene uncertain. The CDR3 totals 16 residues. Germline loops: CDR1 SGHVS, CDR2 FQNEAQ. With 7 bases removed from V and 3 bases from J, the gap between germline ends came to 19 bases. Here the CDR3 reads CASKALPELHYNEQFF. The CDR3 bases are TGTGCCAGCAAGGCACTCCCGGAGCTCCACTACAATGAGCAGTTCTTC.

This sequence joins TRBV4-3 and TRBJ2-2; 10 bases are shared with TRBD1. V lost 0 bases, J lost 9 bases, and 7 bases stayed unmatched. The CDR3 extends over 16 amino acids. Germline lookup yields CDR1 LGHNA and CDR2 YSLEER. CDR3 amino acids: CASSQDIGTGVRELFF. CDR3 nucleotide sequence: TGCGCCAGCAGCCAAGATATAGGGACAGGGGTCAGGGAGCTGTTTTTT.